These 32 T cell receptor beta chains share one sample of origin, sequenced in a study of Graves' ophthalmopathy and Graves' hyperthyroidism. Amplification of TCR beta CDR3 regions used RNA transcripts. After a first-round RT-PCR with HTBI primers, a second-round multiplex PCR was run. TCRdb itself ran the multiplex PCR reads through MiXCR, one entry per CDR3 protein. The data show over a million distinct CDR3 sequences, roughly two fifths seen once. The specimen sequenced was peripheral blood or thyroid tissue (not recorded which). The receptors derive from an adult man with Graves' hyperthyroidism.

The chain couples TRBV7-9 to TRBJ2-2; D is ambiguous. CDR1 and CDR2 from the germline V gene are SEHNR and FQNEAQ (reference sequence). Trimming shortened V by 5 bases and J by 5 bases, and 18 bases separated the two germline ends. CDR3 size: 16 residues. The CDR3 region has the DNA TGTGCCAGCAGCCAAGGGAAACGGGTACCTACCGGGGAGCTGTTTTTT. Its translation: CASSQGKRVPTGELFF.

This chain uses TRBV20-1 with TRBJ1-2; D gene unclear. The CDR3 loop spans 14 amino acids. The ends were cut back, 0 bases at V and 4 bases at J, with 12 bases in the middle. Germline-derived CDR1 and CDR2 are DFQATT and SNEGSKA (reference sequence). CDR3 sequence (DNA): TGCAGTGCTAGAGATCACGACCCTGGCTATGGCTACACCTTC. It yields the protein CSARDHDPGYGYTF.

This clonotype appeared many times. The chain employs TRBV5-1 and TRBJ1-2; D possibly corresponds to TRBD1 (5 bases). V was clipped by 4 bases and J by 4 bases, with 14 bases between them. CDR1 is SGHRS and CDR2 is YFSETQ in the germline V gene. This CDR3 region has 14 residues. This CDR3 is CASSPGTATYGYTF. In DNA form, the CDR3 reads TGCGCCAGCAGCCCCGGGACCGCTACCTATGGCTACACCTTC.

The chain has TRBV7-2 and TRBJ2-7, with 7 positions matching TRBD2. The CDR3 covers 14 residues. V dropped 5 bases and J dropped 2; count of bases not matched to a gene: 6. Germline CDR1 and CDR2: SGHTA and FQGNSA. The CDR3 loop is CASSRSGKPYEQYF. The CDR3 nucleotides read TGTGCCAGCAGCCGAAGCGGGAAACCCTACGAGCAGTACTTC.

This clonotype was counted at least ten times. This chain uses TRBV7-9 with TRBJ2-6; no clear D. Germline V gives CDR1 SEHNR, CDR2 FQNEAQ (reference sequence). Trimming took off 5 bases at V and 3 bases at J, with 8 bases between the two ends. This CDR3 is built from 14 residues. Here the CDR3 DNA reads TGTGCCAGCAGCGCTGATATTGGGGCCAACGTCCTGACTTTC. Translated: CASSADIGANVLTF.

This clonotype was seen repeatedly, ten times or more. This rearrangement joins TRBV19 to TRBJ2-5, with 10 bases matching TRBD1. V shed 4 bases and J 5 bases; nucleotides not matched to a gene: 10. The CDR3 extends over 16 amino acids. In germline, CDR1 is LNHDA, CDR2 SQIVND (reference sequence). CDR3 bases: TGTGCCAGTAGTACCGGGACAGGGGCGTATGGGGAGACCCAGTACTTC. This codes for CASSTGTGAYGETQYF.

This clonotype was counted ten times or more. The gene calls are TRBV19 and TRBJ1-6; a possible D gene is TRBD1 (5 bases). Germline CDR1 is LNHDA and CDR2 is SQIVND (reference sequence). V gave up 10 bases and J gave up 7 bases, with 17 bases separating them. This CDR3 spans 14 amino acids. CDR3 sequence (DNA): TGTGCCACCACGAGGGACCCGCCGAATTCACCCCTCCACTTT. Protein sequence: CATTRDPPNSPLHF.

This clonotype was observed many times. The rearrangement links TRBV7-2 to TRBJ2-6, with TRBD1 matching over 7 bases. The CDR3 covers 20 residues. Per the germline V gene, CDR1 is SGHTA and CDR2 is FQGNSA. Germline trimming cut 0 bases from V and 0 bases from J; bases unmatched to any gene: 11. CDR3 sequence (DNA): TGTGCCAGCAGCTTAGCTTCCGGGTCAGGGGGTCGCTCTGGGGCCAACGTCCTGACTTTC. It encodes CASSLASGSGGRSGANVLTF.

The sample holds a few counts of this clonotype. The chain combines TRBV28 with TRBJ1-5, with TRBD1 identical over 7 bases. Germline loops: CDR1 MDHEN, CDR2 SYDVKM. The CDR3 totals 13 residues. The CDR3: CAYRTGPNQPQHF. CDR3 nucleotides: TGTGCATATCGGACAGGACCCAATCAGCCCCAGCATTTT.

This clonotype was detected many times. The CDR3 DNA follows: TGTGCCAGCAGTTTAGCGGGGACCTTGGGCCACGAGCAGTACTTC. As protein: CASSLAGTLGHEQYF. This chain links TRBV12-3 or TRBV12-4 with TRBJ2-7; D tentatively reads TRBD1 or TRBD2 (5 bases each). CDR3 length: 15 amino acids. V was cut by 0 bases and J by 5 bases, with 14 bases left in between.

This clonotype was observed once. This chain connects TRBV29-1 to TRBJ2-5; 9 bases are shared with TRBD2. The germline CDR1 and CDR2 sequences are SQVTM and ANQGSEA. V was pared by 0 bases and J by 5 bases, with 7 bases of the junction left unmatched. The CDR3 has 15 amino acids. The CDR3 DNA is TGCAGCGTTGAAGATGGGCGGGGGGGGAAGGAGACCCAGTACTTC. Translation: CSVEDGRGGKETQYF.

There are many counts of this clonotype. This chain links TRBV7-7 with TRBJ1-5; the D is unclear. From germline, CDR1 is SSHAT and CDR2 FNYEAQ (reference sequence). Trimming took off 1 base at V and 3 bases at J, with 7 bases between the two ends. The length of the CDR3 is 14 residues. The CDR3 loop reads CASSLEQLNQPQHF. The CDR3 DNA reads TGTGCCAGCAGCTTAGAACAGCTCAATCAGCCCCAGCATTTT.

The rearrangement uses TRBV7-2 and TRBJ1-6; unclear D gene. CDR1 is SGHTA, CDR2 FQGNSA, per germline. V lost 6 bases to trimming and J lost 10 bases, with 19 bases between them. This CDR3 has 15 amino acids. CDR3 in amino acids: CASSLWGGLGSPLHF. Written as DNA, the CDR3 is TGTGCCAGCAGTTTATGGGGTGGATTGGGGTCACCCCTCCACTTT.

The chain employs TRBV2 and TRBJ2-3; D is ambiguous. The germline gives CDR1 SNHLY, CDR2 FYNNEI. The CDR3 extends over 14 amino acids. The V end was cut by 7 bases, the J end by 6 bases, with 17 bases between. CDR3 coding DNA: TGTGCCAGCATCAGGAGTTTATCGAGGGATACGCAGTATTTT. Protein product: CASIRSLSRDTQYF.

The V and J genes are TRBV12-3 or TRBV12-4 and TRBJ1-5; 7 positions agree with TRBD1. The length of the CDR3 is 16 residues. J lost 4 bases, V lost 5 bases, and 11 bases had no gene match. The CDR3 nucleotides read TGTGCCAGCAGTCCCGGGGAGGGGGCGTTTAATCAGCCCCAGCATTTT. Translating gives CASSPGEGAFNQPQHF.

V is TRBV7-2 and J is TRBJ2-5; 8 nucleotides agree with TRBD1. The V gene end was trimmed by 5 bases and the J gene end by 4 bases; junction bases not matched to a gene: 9. Germline CDR1 is SGHTA and CDR2 is FQGNSA. The CDR3 runs 15 residues. The CDR3 nucleotides are TGTGCCAGCAGCACGAGGCAGGGGGCATCAGAGACCCAGTACTTC. Its protein is CASSTRQGASETQYF. Full variable domain (rest looked up from reference TRBV7-2 and TRBJ2-5): GAGVSQSPSNKVTEKGKDVELRCDPISGHTALYWYRQSLGQGLEFLIYFQGNSAPDKSGLPSDRFSAERTGGSVSTLTIQRTQQEDSAVYLCASSTRQGASETQYFGPGTRLLVL.

There are many counts of this clonotype. The rearrangement joins TRBV2 to TRBJ2-7; TRBD1 aligns across 8 bases. Germline V gene sequence: CDR1 SNHLY, CDR2 FYNNEI. This CDR3 region has 14 residues. V dropped 3 bases and J dropped 2; count of bases not matched to a gene: 3. CDR3 in amino acids: CASSEADRAYEQYF. In DNA, the CDR3 is TGTGCCAGCAGTGAGGCGGACAGGGCCTACGAGCAGTACTTC.

The count of this clonotype is one. As the CDR3 is not closed by the conserved phenylalanine or tryptophan, this likely results from a read error. The chain carries TRBV5-1 and TRBJ2-2; D not resolved. Looked up from germline, CDR1 is SGHRS and CDR2 is YFSETQ. CDR3 length: 18 residues. With 0 bases removed from V and 0 bases from J, the gap between germline ends came to 15 bases. The CDR3 sequence is CASSLGPVAVSNTGELFS. As DNA, the CDR3 is TGCGCCAGCAGCTTGGGTCCTGTGGCGGTCTCGAACACCGGGGAGCTGTTTTCT.

This clonotype has a count of ten or more. The chain uses TRBV15 and TRBJ2-7, with 8 bases that match TRBD1. The CDR3 has 17 residues. Losses at the gene ends were 5 bases for V and 3 bases for J; bases not matched to a gene: 15. Germline CDR1 reads LNHNV; CDR2 reads YYDKDF (reference sequence). The CDR3 region has the DNA TGTGCCACCAGCGGAGTGCGGACCCAGGGGGCTCGCTACGAGCAGTACTTC. Amino acids: CATSGVRTQGARYEQYF. The full variable domain, in which reference TRBV15 and TRBJ2-7 provide the parts outside the CDR3, is DAMVIQNPRYQVTQFGKPVTLSCSQTLNHNVMYWYQQKSSQAPKLLFHYYDKDFNNEADTPDNFQSRRPNTSFCFLDIRSPGLGDTAMYLCATSGVRTQGARYEQYFGPGTRLTVT.

V is TRBV2 and J is TRBJ2-7; 9 bases are a match to TRBD1. V gave up 5 bases and J gave up 11 bases; unmatched junction bases: 7. Germline CDR1 is SNHLY and CDR2 is FYNNEI. This CDR3 has 12 amino acids. The CDR3 spells CASSYSRDREYF. In DNA, the CDR3 is TGTGCCAGCAGTTACTCACGGGACAGGGAGTACTTC.

This clonotype was picked up many times. V gene TRBV7-9 combines with J gene TRBJ2-5; D ambiguous. Germline V gene data show CDR1 as SEHNR and CDR2 as FQNEAQ (reference sequence). V was cut by 6 bases and J by 2 bases, with 13 bases left in between. The CDR3 has 14 amino acids. CDR3 in amino acids: CASSSVPEQETQYF. The CDR3 region has the DNA TGTGCCAGCAGTTCCGTTCCGGAACAAGAGACCCAGTACTTC.

V gene TRBV3-1 combines with J gene TRBJ2-7, with D unresolved. V lost 4 bases, J lost 4 bases, and 5 bases lay in between. Per germline, CDR1 LGHDT and CDR2 YNNKEL (reference sequence). CDR3 length: 11 residues. In DNA form, the CDR3 reads TGTGCCAGCAGCCGTCCTTACGAGCAGTACTTC. This codes for CASSRPYEQYF.

This clonotype was seen a few times. The rearrangement uses TRBV19 and TRBJ2-7; D is uncertain. Trimming pared 5 bases from V and 0 bases from J, leaving 17 bases between. This CDR3 has 16 residues. From germline, CDR1 is LNHDA and CDR2 SQIVND (reference sequence). The CDR3 nucleotides read TGTGCCAGTAGTGGTGCGTTGATCCTCAGCTCCTACGAGCAGTACTTC. Residues: CASSGALILSSYEQYF.

The CDR3 nucleotides are TGCAGCGTCGATGCGGCTAGCGGAGGGGCCGGGGAGCTGTTTTTT. It translates to CSVDAASGGAGELFF. The chain is built from TRBV29-1 and TRBJ2-2, with 7 bases that match TRBD2. CDR3 length equals 15 residues. Trimming at V came to 6 bases and at J to 6 bases, leaving 13 bases not matched to a gene. The germline gives CDR1 SQVTM, CDR2 ANQGSEA.

Note on this clonotype: This may be a read error, as it is one base from a much larger clone. The conserved phenylalanine or tryptophan normally closing the CDR3 is absent here, so this likely arose from a read error. The V call is TRBV10-2, the J call TRBJ1-2; D perhaps matches TRBD1 (5 bases). The CDR3 is 11 residues long. Germline V CDR1 and CDR2: WSHSY, SAAADI. The V end lost 5 bases, the J end lost 7 bases, and 8 bases lay between the germline ends. The CDR3 here is CASSNTGGYTL. CDR3 sequence (DNA): TGCGCCAGCAGTAATACAGGTGGCTACACCCTC.

This clonotype was recorded many times. The chain uses TRBV2 and TRBJ2-5, with 8 bases that match TRBD1. Trimming at V came to 8 bases and at J to 1 base, leaving 3 bases not matched to a gene. CDR1 is SNHLY and CDR2 is FYNNEI in the germline V gene. CDR3 length: 13 residues. DNA for the CDR3: TGTGCCAGCCGGGACAGGTCCCAAGAGACCCAGTACTTC. It encodes CASRDRSQETQYF.

The chain combines TRBV4-3 with TRBJ1-2; 9 nucleotides match TRBD1. The CDR3 is 17 residues long. Germline assignment: CDR1 LGHNA and CDR2 YSLEER. V lost 1 base, J lost 2 bases, and 8 bases stayed unmatched. DNA of the CDR3: TGCGCCAGCAGCCAAGTTAGGGGGACAGGGTCCAACTATGGCTACACCTTC. Translating it yields CASSQVRGTGSNYGYTF.

The chain joins TRBV4-3 to TRBJ1-1; no reliable D call. CDR3 length: 14 amino acids. CDR1 is LGHNA, CDR2 YSLEER, per germline. Between the trimmed V and J ends, which lost 1 base and 4 bases, there was a span of 10 bases. The CDR3 spells CASSQGFRSTEAFF. The CDR3 bases are TGCGCCAGCAGCCAAGGGTTTAGGAGCACTGAAGCTTTCTTT.

This clonotype was counted between two and nine times. The CDR3 is CSVAEGTEQYF. The CDR3 region has the DNA TGCAGCGTAGCGGAGGGGACCGAGCAGTACTTC. The V gene is TRBV29-1, the J gene TRBJ2-7; D is perhaps TRBD2 (6 bases). Trimming shortened V by 6 bases and J by 6 bases, and 12 bases separated the two germline ends. This CDR3 region has 11 residues. Germline V CDR1 and CDR2: SQVTM, ANQGSEA.

This chain links TRBV5-1 with TRBJ2-5, with D maybe TRBD2 (5 bases). The CDR3 is 15 amino acids. The germline V gene encodes CDR1 SGHRS and CDR2 YFSETQ. V lost 10 bases and J 2 bases, leaving 21 bases between the germline ends. The CDR3 here is CASNRVGELQETQYF. In DNA form, the CDR3 reads TGCGCCTCAAACCGAGTCGGGGAACTGCAAGAGACCCAGTACTTC.

The chain employs TRBV29-1 and TRBJ1-4, with 12 bases aligning to TRBD1. The CDR3 spans 16 residues. Germline CDR1 reads SQVTM; CDR2 reads ANQGSEA. Trimming took 3 bases from V and 4 from J; bases not matched to a gene: 6. The CDR3 nucleotides are TGCAGCGTTGAGGCGGGACAGGGGGCGTTTAATGAAAAACTGTTTTTT. Protein sequence: CSVEAGQGAFNEKLFF.

The gene calls are TRBV11-2 and TRBJ2-7; maybe TRBD1 (6 bases). The germline CDR1 and CDR2 sequences are SGHAT and FQNNGV. This CDR3 is built from 15 residues. V lost 4 bases, J lost 0 bases, and 13 bases lay in between. CDR3 sequence reads: CASSYRARGSYEQYF. The CDR3 DNA reads as TGTGCCAGCAGCTACCGAGCCAGGGGCTCCTACGAGCAGTACTTC.